This T cell receptor beta chain was captured by sequencing in a study of molecular identifiers for immune sequencing clone quantification. Study information: RNA from approximately 20,000 or 98,000 naive CD8 cells was split five ways in replicates, with four sequenced.

Germline lookup yields CDR1 MNHEY and CDR2 SMNVEV (reference sequence). The CDR3 spans 15 residues. V trimming: 8 bases; J trimming: 3 bases; junction bases outside the gene matches: 8. Both previously described methods and listed TCR primers were employed to make bulk TCR libraries. TCRdb ran MiXCR on the PCR reads and lists one entry per CDR3 protein. This sample yields hundreds of thousands of distinct CDR3 sequences, of which about 25% are seen a single time; 0.78% belongs to the top ten. Whole-study findings and limits: Spiked Jurkat TCR RNA equivalent to one cell was reportedly detectable in about a million naive cells.

This clonotype was counted a few times. Its specificity is not known. Based on a CD8+CD4-CCR7+CD45RA+ profile, naive CD8 T cells were sorted. This rearrangement joins TRBV27 to TRBJ1-2; TRBD1 agrees at 11 bases. The sequence was collected from a human donor in good health. Some libraries in this study had Jurkat cell RNA spiked in. Material for sequencing was naive CD8+ T cells from blood, with Jurkat cell RNA spiked in. Noted subset: FACS-sorted CD8+CD4-CCR7+CD45RA+ naive T cells. The CDR3 nucleotides are TGTGCCAGCGCCGCCTTGGACAGGGGGCACTATGGCTACACCTTC. Residues: CASAALDRGHYGYTF.